The clone carrying this TCR beta chain came up a few times. Its antigen is still unknown. Using immunoSEQ multiplex PCR, the repertoire was profiled, and TCRdb retains in-frame clones only, with some absent. This sample has under 130,000 clones, with nearly 90% found just once. This sample was taken from a study of T cell responses to AZD1222 COVID-19 vaccine. Findings of the study overall: In the spike-specific TCR repertoire, nearly half reportedly target unmutated variant regions. Only five or six AZD1222 recipients were seropositive at baseline. Repertoire collection took place solely once the T cell response had peaked.

After removal of 5 bases from V and 7 bases from J, the junction contained 5 bases not matched to a gene. Germline-derived CDR1 and CDR2 are SGHVS and FQNEAQ. The CDR3 covers 15 residues. This sequence originates from an adult who received the AZD1222 COVID-19 vaccine. Sequences were derived from peripheral blood, sampled 28 days after the second AZD1222 dose. The chain joins TRBV7-8 to TRBJ2-1, with TRBD2 identical over 13 bases. The CDR3 DNA sequence: TGTGCCAGCAGCCAAGGACTAGCGGGAGAGAATGAGCAGTTCTTC. Translating gives CASSQGLAGENEQFF.